These 26 T cell receptor beta chains originate from one sample sequenced in a study of blood T cell repertoires in COVID-19. The method was immunoSEQ multiplex PCR; TCRdb's version includes in-frame clones alone and lacks a portion of them. Of approximately 100,000 clones listed, 81% were seen once; the top ten hold roughly 10%. The sequencing input was peripheral blood. The receptors come from a woman of 80 years or more with acute or convalescent COVID-19.

The chain recombines TRBV28 with TRBJ2-2, with D unclear. The V and J ends lost 11 bases and 2 bases respectively, with 12 bases between them. This CDR3 region has 13 residues. Germline CDR1 MDHEN, CDR2 SYDVKM. The CDR3 sequence: CAAKKINTGELFF. The CDR3 nucleotides are TGTGCCGCGAAGAAAATAAACACCGGGGAGCTGTTTTTT.

This clone was counted between two and nine times. J is TRBJ2-7 and V is TRBV5-1; D is possibly TRBD2 (6 bases). Trimming removed 2 bases at V and 1 base at J, with 13 bases between. CDR3 size: 15 residues. The germline gives CDR1 SGHRS, CDR2 YFSETQ. CDR3 coding DNA: TGCGCCAGCAGCTTCACCGGGACTTTGTCCTACGAGCAGTACTTC. Translated: CASSFTGTLSYEQYF.

V and J are TRBV6-5 and TRBJ2-6, with D tentatively TRBD2 (5 bases). The germline V gene has CDR1 MNHEY and CDR2 SVGAGI. V lost 6 bases and J lost 4, with 7 bases in between. CDR3 size: 13 residues. The chain's CDR3 is CASSPGGANVLTF. As DNA, the CDR3 is TGTGCCAGCAGCCCGGGAGGGGCCAACGTCCTGACTTTC.

The chain employs TRBV4-1 and TRBJ1-2; TRBD1 might be the D (5 bases). The CDR3 is 14 residues long. Trimming stripped 6 bases from V and 0 bases from J, with 11 bases between. Germline-derived CDR1 and CDR2 are MGHRA and YSYEKL. The chain's CDR3 is CASRSDTANYGYTF. The CDR3 bases are TGCGCCAGCAGATCGGACACCGCTAACTATGGCTACACCTTC.

CDR3 residues: CASSYTGASNQPQHF. CDR3 nucleotides: TGTGCCAGCAGTTACACAGGGGCTAGCAATCAGCCCCAGCATTTT. V gene TRBV6-2 or TRBV6-3 combines with J gene TRBJ1-5; TRBD1 matches 7 bases. Per germline, CDR1 MNHEY and CDR2 SVGEGT. CDR3 length: 15 residues. V lost 2 bases to trimming and J lost 0 bases; unmatched junction nucleotides: 1.

On this clone itself: In the same sample, other DNA sequences code for this CDR3. The CDR3, as DNA: TGTGCCAGCTCACCAGGACAGGGCAGCTCCTACGAGCAGTACGTC. Its translation is CASSPGQGSSYEQYV. The chain joins TRBV18 to TRBJ2-7; 8 nucleotides align to TRBD1. The germline V gene encodes CDR1 KGHSH and CDR2 LQKENI. After removal of 2 bases from V and 0 bases from J, the junction contained 3 bases not matched to a gene. CDR3 size: 15 residues.

The sample holds a few counts of this clone. The V gene is TRBV5-1, the J gene TRBJ1-5; 7 bases line up with TRBD1. V lost 0 bases to trimming and J lost 4 bases; unmatched junction nucleotides: 1. The CDR3 is 14 residues long. In germline, CDR1 is SGHRS, CDR2 YFSETQ. The CDR3 here is CASSLGTGNQPQHF. In DNA form, the CDR3 reads TGCGCCAGCAGCTTGGGGACAGGTAATCAGCCCCAGCATTTT. The variable domain in full, completed from reference TRBV5-1 and TRBJ1-5, reads KAGVTQTPRYLIKTRGQQVTLSCSPISGHRSVSWYQQTPGQGLQFLFEYFSETQRNKGNFPGRFSGRQFSNSRSEMNVSTLELGDSALYLCASSLGTGNQPQHFGDGTRLSIL.

This clone has just one count. The rearrangement links TRBV6-2 or TRBV6-3 to TRBJ2-3; weak D call: TRBD2 (5 bases). The CDR3 is 15 amino acids. CDR1 and CDR2 (germline): MNHEY, SVGEGT. Trimming cost V 4 bases and J 3 bases, with 14 bases left between them. The chain's CDR3 is CASSLGSGGTDTQYF. CDR3 coding DNA: TGTGCCAGCAGTTTAGGGAGTGGCGGTACAGATACGCAGTATTTT.

This clone was detected once. CDR3: CASSLVPSGGGDTQYF. The CDR3 DNA sequence: TGCGCCAGCAGCTTGGTACCTAGCGGGGGAGGGGATACGCAGTATTTT. The gene calls are TRBV5-1 and TRBJ2-3; the match to TRBD2 covers 10 bases. The V and J ends lost 0 bases and 6 bases, in that order; junction bases with no gene match: 7. The CDR3 is made up of 16 amino acids. The V gene's germline CDR1 is SGHRS and CDR2 YFSETQ. The full variable domain, rest sourced from reference TRBV5-1 and TRBJ2-3, is KAGVTQTPRYLIKTRGQQVTLSCSPISGHRSVSWYQQTPGQGLQFLFEYFSETQRNKGNFPGRFSGRQFSNSRSEMNVSTLELGDSALYLCASSLVPSGGGDTQYFGPGTRLTVL.

This clone was picked up a small number of times. The chain combines TRBV5-1 with TRBJ2-3; possible D gene TRBD1, 7 bases. V was cut by 3 bases and J by 2 bases, with 13 bases left in between. In germline, CDR1 is SGHRS, CDR2 YFSETQ. The CDR3 is 15 residues long. The CDR3 loop is CASSYPRGDTDTQYF. CDR3 coding DNA: TGCGCCAGCAGCTATCCCAGGGGGGACACAGATACGCAGTATTTT.

This clone was seen only once. This rearrangement joins TRBV5-6 to TRBJ1-1; D is possibly TRBD1 (5 bases). Germline V gene data show CDR1 as SGHDT and CDR2 as YYEEEE. V was cut by 4 bases and J by 3 bases, with 16 bases left in between. The CDR3 sequence is 15 residues long. CDR3 coding DNA: TGTGCCAGCAGCCTCGACGGGGGGAGGGACACTGAAGCTTTCTTT. Translation gives CASSLDGGRDTEAFF.

The chain combines TRBV2 with TRBJ2-7, with D perhaps TRBD1 (6 bases). This CDR3 is built from 15 residues. CDR1 is SNHLY and CDR2 is FYNNEI in the germline V gene. Trimming cost V 0 bases and J 3 bases, with 12 bases left between them. The CDR3 nucleotides are TGTGCCAGCAGTGAAGCGGTGTGGGGGCGCTACGAGCAGTACTTC. Amino acid sequence: CASSEAVWGRYEQYF.

This chain joins TRBV5-5 and TRBJ1-1, with D perhaps matching TRBD1 (5 bases). CDR3 length equals 13 residues. Germline V gene lookup returns CDR1 SGHKS and CDR2 YYEKEE (reference sequence). The germline V and J ends were trimmed by 7 bases and 0 bases, with 10 bases remaining between them. The CDR3 spells CASVRAMNTEAFF. The CDR3 DNA follows: TGTGCCAGCGTCAGGGCTATGAACACTGAAGCTTTCTTT.

The genes are TRBV4-3 and TRBJ2-3; weak D call: TRBD1 (6 bases). The V gene's germline CDR1 is LGHNA and CDR2 YSLEER. The CDR3 runs to 14 residues. The germline V and J ends were trimmed by 1 base and 6 bases, with 11 bases remaining between them. The CDR3 spells CASSQGQGFDTQYF. The CDR3 nucleotides read TGCGCCAGCAGCCAAGGGCAGGGGTTCGATACGCAGTATTTT.

Only one count was recorded for this clone. The rearrangement joins TRBV25-1 to TRBJ2-7; 8 bases map to TRBD2. Per germline, CDR1 MGHDK and CDR2 SYGVNS. The CDR3 is made up of 14 amino acids. V lost 3 bases and J lost 2; bases outside the gene matches: 3. The CDR3, as DNA: TGTGCCAGCAGTGATCCAGCGGGGGCCTACGAGCAGTACTTC. This gives the protein CASSDPAGAYEQYF.

V gene TRBV19 combines with J gene TRBJ2-3, with D possibly TRBD2 on 6 matching bases. V lost 6 bases to trimming and J lost 0 bases, with 13 bases between them. From germline, CDR1 is LNHDA and CDR2 SQIVND (reference sequence). The CDR3 is made up of 15 amino acids. The CDR3 DNA is TGTGCCAGTAGGCCTCTGGGACTGAGCACAGATACGCAGTATTTT. This codes for CASRPLGLSTDTQYF.

The chain has TRBV12-3 or TRBV12-4 and TRBJ2-7; no reliable D call. Trimming took off 9 bases at V and 0 bases at J, with 12 bases between the two ends. The CDR3 covers 13 residues. CDR3 amino acids: CASTRLGSYEQYF. DNA of the CDR3: TGTGCCAGTACCCGTCTAGGCTCCTACGAGCAGTACTTC.

The table lists this clone with a few counts. The chain uses TRBV2 and TRBJ1-3; 10 bases are a match to TRBD1. The CDR3 is 19 amino acids. Germline V CDR1 and CDR2: SNHLY, FYNNEI. After removal of 7 bases from V and 1 base from J, the junction contained 16 bases not matched to a gene. CDR3 sequence (DNA): TGTGCCAGCACCCGGGGACAGGGGTATAGCTCAGTTTCTGGAAACACCATATATTTT. This translates into CASTRGQGYSSVSGNTIYF.

This clone was recorded only once. The rearrangement uses TRBV5-1 and TRBJ2-1; 7 bases are shared with TRBD2. The ends lost 6 bases at V and 7 bases at J; junction bases unmatched: 19. CDR3 length: 17 residues. Germline loops: CDR1 SGHRS, CDR2 YFSETQ. CDR3 region: CASTRAPGLPSRNEQFF. The CDR3 DNA reads as TGCGCCAGCACCCGGGCCCCGGGACTACCATCGAGGAATGAGCAGTTCTTC.

The chain uses TRBV5-5 and TRBJ1-5; 8 bases fit TRBD1. Trimming removed 3 bases from V and 7 bases from J; junction bases left unmatched: 9. Germline values: CDR1 SGHKS, CDR2 YYEKEE (reference sequence). This CDR3 comprises 15 residues. CDR3 DNA sequence: TGTGCCAGCAGCTCGGCGACAGGGGAAAACCAGCCCCAGCATTTT. This codes for CASSSATGENQPQHF.

This clone was seen a few times. J is TRBJ1-3 and V is TRBV4-2; no firm D call. V was cut by 1 base and J by 2 bases, with 12 bases left in between. The CDR3 totals 16 residues. Germline V gene lookup returns CDR1 LGHNA and CDR2 YNFKEQ. CDR3 in amino acids: CASSQATGGTGNTIYF. The CDR3 DNA follows: TGTGCCAGCAGCCAAGCCACGGGTGGTACTGGAAACACCATATATTTT.

CDR3 nucleotides: TGTGCCACCAGACAGGGGAAGAATTCACCCCTCCACTTT. Amino acid sequence: CATRQGKNSPLHF. V is TRBV6-5 and J is TRBJ1-6, with 8 bases lining up with TRBD1. Germline assignment: CDR1 MNHEY and CDR2 SVGAGI. CDR3 size: 13 residues. The ends lost 10 bases at V and 7 bases at J; junction bases unmatched: 6.

V usage is TRBV7-2 and J usage is TRBJ1-5; no firm D call. This CDR3 region has 13 residues. CDR1 and CDR2 from the germline V gene are SGHTA and FQGNSA. Trimming removed 0 bases from V and 7 bases from J, with 7 bases in between. The CDR3 DNA reads TGTGCCAGCAGCTTAGCGCAAGAGCAGCCCCAGCATTTT. This gives the protein CASSLAQEQPQHF.

This chain links TRBV19 with TRBJ1-1; 7 bases are shared with TRBD1. The CDR3 length is 13 residues. The V gene's germline CDR1 is LNHDA and CDR2 SQIVND (reference sequence). Germline trimming cut 3 bases from V and 10 bases from J; bases unmatched to any gene: 8. The CDR3 spells CASSIEDRQGAFF. As DNA, the CDR3 is TGTGCCAGTAGTATTGAGGACAGGCAGGGAGCTTTCTTT. The full variable domain, its missing parts supplied by reference TRBV19 and TRBJ1-1, is DGGITQSPKYLFRKEGQNVTLSCEQNLNHDAMYWYRQDPGQGLRLIYYSQIVNDFQKGDIAEGYSVSREKKESFPLTVTSAQKNPTAFYLCASSIEDRQGAFFGQGTRLTVV.

J is TRBJ2-7 and V is TRBV9; 9 nucleotides align to TRBD1. The CDR3 length is 14 residues. Germline assignment: CDR1 SGDLS and CDR2 YYNGEE. The trim removed 0 bases at V and 7 bases at J, leaving 5 bases unmatched. The CDR3 here is CASSVAGQGREQYF. CDR3 sequence (DNA): TGTGCCAGCAGCGTAGCGGGACAGGGCCGGGAGCAGTACTTC.

The chain recombines TRBV23-1 with TRBJ1-6, with no clear D. TRBV23-1 is an ORF, with its function uncertain. Trimming took off 3 bases at V and 12 bases at J, with 15 bases between the two ends. The CDR3 is made up of 14 amino acids. CDR3 in DNA: TGCGCCAGCAGTCAGTCCGGTGGAGGGCAACCCCTCCACTTT. It translates to CASSQSGGGQPLHF.